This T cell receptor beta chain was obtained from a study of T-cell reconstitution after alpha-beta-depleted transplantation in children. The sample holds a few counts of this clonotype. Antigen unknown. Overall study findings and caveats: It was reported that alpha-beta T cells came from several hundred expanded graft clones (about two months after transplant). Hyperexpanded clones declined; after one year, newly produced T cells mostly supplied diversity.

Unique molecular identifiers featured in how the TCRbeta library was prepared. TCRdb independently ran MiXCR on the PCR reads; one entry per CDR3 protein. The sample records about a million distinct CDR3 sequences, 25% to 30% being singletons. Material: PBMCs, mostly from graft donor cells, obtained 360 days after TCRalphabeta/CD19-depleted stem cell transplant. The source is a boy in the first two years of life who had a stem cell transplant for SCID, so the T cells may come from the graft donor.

CDR3: CASSLGLAGGPSRFF. The CDR3 DNA sequence: TGTGCCAGCAGCTTGGGGCTAGCGGGGGGGCCGTCTCGGTTCTTC. The V gene is TRBV5-5, the J gene TRBJ2-1, with 12 bases lining up with TRBD2. V gave up 0 bases and J gave up 15 bases; unmatched junction bases: 10. Germline CDR1 SGHKS, CDR2 YYEKEE (reference sequence). This CDR3 comprises 15 residues.